This T cell receptor beta chain came from a study of T cells in Graves' hyperthyroidism and ophthalmopathy. Findings and limits, study-wide: Blood also contained most expanded thyroid clonotypes above 0.001.

Exclusions: uncontrolled infection, other autoimmune disease, pregnancy, lactation. Fresh peripheral blood, approximately 10 ml, yielded the PBMCs. CDR1 is SGHNT, CDR2 YYREEE, per germline (reference sequence). V gave up 4 bases and J gave up 2 bases; unmatched junction bases: 4. This CDR3 region has 15 residues. This clonotype was recorded a few times. Its antigen is still unknown. Authors of the study amplified TCR beta CDR3 regions from RNA transcripts. In the first-round RT-PCR of the TCR CDR3, the HTBI primer set was used. TCRdb fed the multiplex PCR reads into MiXCR, producing one record per CDR3 protein. The data contain under 600,000 distinct CDR3 sequences, 15% to 20% of them singletons.

Source material: blood. This chain uses TRBV5-4 with TRBJ2-5; 11 bases line up with TRBD2. This TCR derives from a woman in her forties with Graves' ophthalmopathy. CDR3 nucleotide sequence: TGTGCCAGCAGCGGGGGACTAGCGGAGCAAGAGACCCAGTACTTC. The encoded protein is CASSGGLAEQETQYF.